These 24 T cell receptor beta chains came from one sample sequenced in a study of blood T cell repertoires in COVID-19. TCRdb's table, derived via immunoSEQ multiplex PCR, lists solely in-frame clones and lacks some. This sample yields 100,000 to 120,000 clones, of which 75% to 85% are seen a single time; 16% belongs to the top ten. Sequences were obtained from peripheral blood. These receptors came from a woman aged 60-75 years with acute or convalescent COVID-19.

Here the CDR3 DNA reads TGTGCCAGCTCACTGGAGCAGGGGGCGCGATCTCAGCCCCAGCATTTT. Translated: CASSLEQGARSQPQHF. This rearrangement joins TRBV18 to TRBJ1-5; 8 bases are shared with TRBD1. Germline V CDR1 and CDR2: KGHSH, LQKENI. After removal of 4 bases from V and 6 bases from J, the junction contained 11 bases not matched to a gene. CDR3 size: 16 residues.

The rearrangement links TRBV6-6 to TRBJ1-4; D remains unclear. The CDR3 extends over 13 amino acids. Per the germline V gene, CDR1 is MNHNY and CDR2 is SVGAGI (reference sequence). Trimming took 3 bases from V and 7 from J, leaving 9 bases between them. CDR3 in amino acids: CASSYGPGEKLFF. In DNA, the CDR3 is TGTGCCAGCAGTTATGGGCCTGGTGAAAAACTGTTTTTT.

This clone was seen just once. This rearrangement joins TRBV9 to TRBJ1-4; tentatively, D is TRBD1 (5 bases). Germline loops: CDR1 SGDLS, CDR2 YYNGEE. CDR3 length: 14 residues. V was cut by 3 bases and J by 5 bases, with 11 bases left in between. The CDR3 sequence is CASSGSKGNEKLFF. The CDR3 nucleotides are TGTGCCAGCAGCGGTTCCAAGGGGAATGAAAAACTGTTTTTT.

This chain joins TRBV5-6 and TRBJ2-3; D remains unclear. V lost 4 bases to trimming and J lost 1 base, with 16 bases between them. The CDR3 spans 16 residues. Germline CDR1 reads SGHDT; CDR2 reads YYEEEE. CDR3 bases: TGTGCCAGCAGCCGATCCGACCGAGGCGGCACAGATACGCAGTATTTT. Protein sequence: CASSRSDRGGTDTQYF.

This chain connects TRBV13 to TRBJ1-5; no reliable D call. V lost 0 bases and J 4 bases, leaving 4 bases between the germline ends. CDR1 and CDR2 (germline): PRHDT, FYEKMQ (reference sequence). CDR3 length: 13 residues. The CDR3 here is CASSLGVNQPQHF. The CDR3 bases are TGTGCCAGCAGCTTAGGCGTGAATCAGCCCCAGCATTTT.

CDR3 sequence reads: CAWSTGRGYTEAFF. Written as DNA, the CDR3 is TGTGCCTGGAGCACGGGCAGGGGTTACACTGAAGCTTTCTTT. This chain joins TRBV30 and TRBJ1-1, with a possible D match to TRBD1 (6 bases). Between the trimmed V and J ends, which lost 3 bases and 3 bases, there was a span of 14 bases. Germline values: CDR1 GTSNPN, CDR2 SVGIG (reference sequence). The CDR3 is 14 amino acids.

The J gene is TRBJ2-1, the V gene TRBV24-1, with TRBD1 as a possible D gene (5 bases). Germline-derived CDR1 and CDR2 are KGHDR and SFDVKD. CDR3 size: 16 residues. The V and J ends lost 2 bases and 4 bases respectively, with 14 bases between them. CDR3 nucleotide sequence: TGTGCCACCAGTGATTCAACAGGTATTGGATACAATGAGCAGTTCTTC. Encoded protein: CATSDSTGIGYNEQFF.

The chain is built from TRBV7-9 and TRBJ1-1; D perhaps matches TRBD1 (6 bases). V was shortened by 5 bases and J by 4 bases, with 14 bases between the two germline ends. The CDR3 spans 14 residues. The germline V gene encodes CDR1 SEHNR and CDR2 FQNEAQ (reference sequence). In DNA form, the CDR3 reads TGTGCCAGCAGCCTCCACAGGGAGGGCACTGAAGCTTTCTTT. This gives the protein CASSLHREGTEAFF.

The chain employs TRBV2 and TRBJ2-7, with 9 bases fitting TRBD1. The CDR3 spans 15 residues. V was clipped by 7 bases and J by 1 base; unmatched bases: 8. CDR1 and CDR2 from the germline V gene are SNHLY and FYNNEI. CDR3 DNA: TGTGCCAGCAACATAGGGACAGGGATGTCCTACGAGCAGTACTTC. It codes for CASNIGTGMSYEQYF.

This rearrangement joins TRBV6-2 or TRBV6-3 to TRBJ1-6; D unresolved. The CDR3 sequence is 12 residues long. Germline-derived CDR1 and CDR2 are MNHEY and SVGEGT. V was shortened by 2 bases and J by 14 bases, with 10 bases between the two germline ends. The CDR3 loop is CASSYGVFTLHF. The CDR3 nucleotides are TGTGCCAGCAGTTACGGAGTGTTCACCCTCCACTTT.

The chain employs TRBV6-5 and TRBJ1-3, with 7 positions matching TRBD1. CDR1 and CDR2 from the germline V gene are MNHEY and SVGAGI. This CDR3 contains 12 residues. The V gene end was trimmed by 8 bases and the J gene end by 6 bases; junction bases not matched to a gene: 4. The CDR3 loop reads CASRDSKNTIYF. Here the CDR3 DNA reads TGTGCCAGCCGGGACAGTAAAAACACCATATATTTT.

The chain links TRBV19 to TRBJ1-2; D unresolved. The germline V gene has CDR1 LNHDA and CDR2 SQIVND (reference sequence). CDR3 length: 14 amino acids. The V end lost 2 bases, the J end lost 8 bases, and 15 bases lay between the germline ends. CDR3: CASSIWAVDGGYTF. CDR3 DNA sequence: TGTGCCAGTAGTATATGGGCAGTGGATGGGGGCTACACCTTC.

This clone was recorded once. The chain links TRBV13 to TRBJ2-3; the D gene is possibly TRBD1 (6 bases). This CDR3 is built from 14 residues. Trimming stripped 4 bases from V and 4 bases from J, with 12 bases between. Germline values: CDR1 PRHDT, CDR2 FYEKMQ (reference sequence). The chain's CDR3 is CASSSKDRPDTQYF. In nucleotides, the CDR3 is TGTGCCAGCAGCTCAAAAGACAGGCCAGATACGCAGTATTTT.

This rearrangement joins TRBV28 to TRBJ1-2, with 10 positions matching TRBD1. V lost 6 bases to trimming and J lost 0 bases; unmatched junction nucleotides: 1. The CDR3 totals 14 residues. The germline CDR1 and CDR2 sequences are MDHEN and SYDVKM. The CDR3 sequence is CASRTGGSNYGYTF. The DNA of the CDR3 is TGTGCCAGCAGGACAGGGGGCTCTAACTATGGCTACACCTTC.

The chain combines TRBV2 with TRBJ1-5; D remains unclear. The CDR3 consists of 15 residues. Trimming stripped 3 bases from V and 1 base from J, with 10 bases between. Germline CDR1 and CDR2: SNHLY and FYNNEI. The CDR3 loop reads CASSEGHTSNQPQHF. The CDR3 nucleotides are TGTGCCAGCAGTGAGGGCCATACCAGCAATCAGCCCCAGCATTTT.

This clone was seen a single time. The gene calls are TRBV15 and TRBJ2-1; no clear D gene. Trimming stripped 0 bases from V and 0 bases from J, with 6 bases between. The CDR3 runs to 15 residues. CDR1 and CDR2 (germline): LNHNV, YYDKDF (reference sequence). CDR3 DNA: TGTGCCACCAGCAGAGATCTAGACTCCTACAATGAGCAGTTCTTC. Residues: CATSRDLDSYNEQFF.

The rearrangement joins TRBV11-2 to TRBJ1-6; D remains unclear. V lost 5 bases, J lost 5 bases, and 13 bases lay in between. This CDR3 comprises 15 residues. Germline V CDR1 and CDR2: SGHAT, FQNNGV. The chain's CDR3 is CASSPEAFDNSPLHF. CDR3 bases: TGTGCCAGCAGCCCGGAGGCCTTTGATAATTCACCCCTCCACTTT.

In this sample, this clone turned up once. The J gene is TRBJ2-3, the V gene TRBV3-1 (or the pseudogene TRBV3-2), with 7 bases lining up with TRBD2. The V gene's germline CDR1 is LGHDT and CDR2 YNNKEL (reference sequence). The ends lost 5 bases at V and 4 bases at J; junction bases unmatched: 3. This CDR3 is built from 13 residues. CDR3 loop: CASSWGGADTQYF. Written as DNA, the CDR3 is TGTGCCAGCAGCTGGGGGGGTGCAGATACGCAGTATTTT.

The chain combines TRBV7-3 with TRBJ2-1; 9 nucleotides align to TRBD2. Germline assignment: CDR1 SGHTA and CDR2 FQGTGA. V was clipped by 5 bases and J by 7 bases; unmatched bases: 15. This CDR3 has 17 residues. DNA of the CDR3: TGTGCCAGCAGCCCCAACTCGGCGGGGGGGCTGGGGAATGAGCAGTTCTTC. Protein sequence: CASSPNSAGGLGNEQFF.

For this clone: Other DNA sequences in this specimen translate into the identical CDR3. The gene calls are TRBV5-5 and TRBJ1-1; D unresolved. Germline V gives CDR1 SGHKS, CDR2 YYEKEE (reference sequence). V shed 4 bases and J shed 1 base, with 5 bases lying between them. This CDR3 comprises 12 residues. In DNA, the CDR3 is TGTGCCAGCAGCCGGGGGAACACTGAAGCTTTCTTT. Its protein product is CASSRGNTEAFF.

The rearrangement joins TRBV3-1 (or the pseudogene TRBV3-2) to TRBJ1-1; tentatively, D is TRBD1 (6 bases). Germline V CDR1 and CDR2: LGHDT, YNNKEL (reference sequence). The CDR3 runs 16 residues. With 7 bases removed from V and 5 bases from J, the gap between germline ends came to 23 bases. This chain's CDR3 is CASNNRDKAPRTEAFF. As DNA, the CDR3 is TGTGCCAGCAACAACCGGGACAAGGCCCCCAGAACTGAAGCTTTCTTT.

The CDR3 spells CASSQGRNYGYTF. CDR3 DNA: TGTGCCAGCAGCCAGGGGCGGAACTATGGCTACACCTTC. The chain uses TRBV3-1 (or the pseudogene TRBV3-2) and TRBJ1-2; weak D call: TRBD1 (5 bases). Germline V gene sequence: CDR1 LGHDT, CDR2 YNNKEL (reference sequence). V was pared by 3 bases and J by 2 bases, with 7 bases between. This CDR3 spans 13 amino acids.

This clone was observed a single time. This chain connects TRBV7-2 to TRBJ1-6; 9 nucleotides align to TRBD1. This CDR3 is built from 14 residues. Trimming removed 4 bases from V and 9 bases from J; junction bases left unmatched: 4. The germline gives CDR1 SGHTA, CDR2 FQGNSA. CDR3 nucleotide sequence: TGTGCCAGCAGCTCCGACAGGGGGATTTCACCCCTCCACTTT. It codes for CASSSDRGISPLHF.

The rearrangement uses TRBV11-3 and TRBJ1-1; D is possibly TRBD1 (5 bases). Deletions cut 5 bases from V and 8 bases from J, with 15 bases between. In germline, CDR1 is SGHNT, CDR2 YENEEA. The CDR3 sequence is 13 residues long. CDR3 DNA sequence: TGTGCCAGCAGCCCCTCGGGGGGGATGGAAGCTTTCTTT. It codes for CASSPSGGMEAFF.